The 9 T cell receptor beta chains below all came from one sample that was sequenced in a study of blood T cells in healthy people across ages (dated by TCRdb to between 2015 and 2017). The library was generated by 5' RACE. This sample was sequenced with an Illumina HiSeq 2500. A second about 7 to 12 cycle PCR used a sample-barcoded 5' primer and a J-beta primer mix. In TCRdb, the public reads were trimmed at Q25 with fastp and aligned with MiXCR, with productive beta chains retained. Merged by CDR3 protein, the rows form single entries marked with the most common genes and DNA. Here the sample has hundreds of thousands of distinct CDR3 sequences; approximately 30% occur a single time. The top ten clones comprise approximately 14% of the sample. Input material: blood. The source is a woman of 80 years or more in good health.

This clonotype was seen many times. CDR3 protein: CASTDRADGEQFF. The CDR3 region has the DNA TGTGCCAGCACTGACCGGGCCGACGGTGAGCAGTTCTTC. V usage is TRBV12-3 or TRBV12-4 and J usage is TRBJ2-1, with D unclear. This CDR3 has 13 residues. V was pared by 7 bases and J by 9 bases, with 16 bases between.

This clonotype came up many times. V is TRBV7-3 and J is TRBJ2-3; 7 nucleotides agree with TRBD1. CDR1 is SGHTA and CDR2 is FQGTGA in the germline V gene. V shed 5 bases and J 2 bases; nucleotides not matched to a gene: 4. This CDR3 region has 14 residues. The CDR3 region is CASSQGQITDTQYF. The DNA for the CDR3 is TGTGCCAGCAGCCAGGGACAGATCACAGATACGCAGTATTTT. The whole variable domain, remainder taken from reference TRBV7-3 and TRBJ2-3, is GAGVSQTPSNKVTEKGKYVELRCDPISGHTALYWYRQSLGQGPEFLIYFQGTGAADDSGLPNDRFFAVRPEGSVSTLKIQRTERGDSAVYLCASSQGQITDTQYFGPGTRLTVL.

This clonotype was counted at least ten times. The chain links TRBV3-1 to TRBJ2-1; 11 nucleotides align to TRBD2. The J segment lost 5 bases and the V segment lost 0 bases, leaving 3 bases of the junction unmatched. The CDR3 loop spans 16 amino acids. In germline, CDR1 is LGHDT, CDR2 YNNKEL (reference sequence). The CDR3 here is CASSQELGLADNEQFF. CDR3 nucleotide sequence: TGTGCCAGCAGCCAAGAGTTGGGACTAGCGGACAATGAGCAGTTCTTC.

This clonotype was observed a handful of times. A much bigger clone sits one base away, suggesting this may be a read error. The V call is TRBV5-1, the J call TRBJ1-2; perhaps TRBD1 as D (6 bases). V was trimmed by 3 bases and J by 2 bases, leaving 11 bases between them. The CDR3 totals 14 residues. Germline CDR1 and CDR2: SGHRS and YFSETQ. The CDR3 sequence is CASSWEGGNYGYTF. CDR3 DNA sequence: TGCGCCAGCAGCTGGGAAGGGGGGAACTATGGCTACACCTTC.

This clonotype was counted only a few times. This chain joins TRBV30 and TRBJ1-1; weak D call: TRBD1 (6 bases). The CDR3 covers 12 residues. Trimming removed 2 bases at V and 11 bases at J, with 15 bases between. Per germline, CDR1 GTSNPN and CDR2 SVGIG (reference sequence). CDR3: CAWSQGGEEAFF. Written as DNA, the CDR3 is TGTGCCTGGAGTCAAGGGGGGGAGGAGGCTTTCTTT.

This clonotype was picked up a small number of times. The CDR3 loop is CASSQTGYEAFF. Written as DNA, the CDR3 is TGTGCCAGCAGCCAGACAGGATATGAAGCTTTCTTT. The J gene is TRBJ1-1, the V gene TRBV7-9; tentative D call: TRBD1 (6 bases). The CDR3 is 12 residues long. The germline CDR1 and CDR2 sequences are SEHNR and FQNEAQ (reference sequence). V was trimmed by 5 bases and J by 7 bases, leaving 11 bases between them.

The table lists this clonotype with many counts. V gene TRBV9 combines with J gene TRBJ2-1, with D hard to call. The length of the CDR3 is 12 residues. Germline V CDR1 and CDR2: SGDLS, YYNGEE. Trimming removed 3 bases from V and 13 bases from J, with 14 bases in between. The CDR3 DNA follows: TGTGCCAGCAGCGGCCTGACCAATCCCCAGTTCTTC. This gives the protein CASSGLTNPQFF.

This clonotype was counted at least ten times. This CDR3 is CASSFGGDVYGYTF. The CDR3 region has the DNA TGTGCCAGCAGCTTTGGGGGTGACGTCTATGGCTACACCTTC. The chain couples TRBV7-2 to TRBJ1-2; possibly TRBD1 for D (5 bases). The CDR3 loop spans 14 amino acids. Germline V gene data show CDR1 as SGHTA and CDR2 as FQGNSA. Trimming took 3 bases from V and 4 from J, leaving 12 bases between them. Full variable domain (outside the CDR3, taken from reference TRBV7-2 and TRBJ1-2): GAGVSQSPSNKVTEKGKDVELRCDPISGHTALYWYRQSLGQGLEFLIYFQGNSAPDKSGLPSDRFSAERTGGSVSTLTIQRTQQEDSAVYLCASSFGGDVYGYTFGSGTRLTVV.

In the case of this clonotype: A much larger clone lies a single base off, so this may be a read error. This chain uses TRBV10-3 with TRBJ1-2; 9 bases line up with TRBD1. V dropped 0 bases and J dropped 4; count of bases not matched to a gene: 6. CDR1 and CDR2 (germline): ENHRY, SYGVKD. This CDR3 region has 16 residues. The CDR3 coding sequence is TGTGCCATCAGTGAGTCTGTACAGGGGGCCGCCTATGGCTACACCTTC. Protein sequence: CAISESVQGAAYGYTF.